This TCR beta chain was captured by sequencing in a study of T-cell reconstitution after alpha-beta-depleted transplantation in children. J gave up 4 bases and V 7 bases, and 6 bases lay outside the gene matches. The CDR3 runs 16 residues. Unique molecular identifiers tagged the TCRbeta library. TCRdb ran MiXCR on the PCR reads and lists one entry per CDR3 protein. The sample lists some 550,000 distinct CDR3 sequences; roughly 23% were seen once. General study points: Once a year had passed after transplant, T-cell counts and diversity came mostly from newly produced T cells. After transplant, at about two months, alpha-beta T cells were reportedly derived from several hundred expanded graft clones.

This clonotype was found many times. Antigen specificity is unknown. The TCR sequence derives from a boy under two years old who had a stem cell transplant for acute myeloid leukemia, so the T cells may come from the graft donor. Sequences were derived from PBMCs, mostly from graft donor cells, sampled 360 days after TCRalphabeta/CD19-depleted stem cell transplant. The chain uses TRBV12-3 or TRBV12-4 and TRBJ2-1, with 14 bases that match TRBD2. The DNA for the CDR3 is TGTGCCAGCACCTGGACTAGCGGGGGGCCATACAATGAGCAGTTCTTC. It is translated as CASTWTSGGPYNEQFF.